These 8 T cell receptor beta chains share one sample of origin, sequenced in a study of T cells expressing NK-cell markers (TCRdb year 2020). The library was produced with 5' RACE. Sequenced using an Illumina HiSeq 2000. Reprocessed by TCRdb, the reads give a single entry per CDR3 protein sequence, without DNA. The sample table gives about 460,000 distinct CDR3 sequences. The ten largest clonotypes hold about 1.5% of the sample. Sample: blood T cells: a sorted CD56 or NKG2C T cell subset, CD4+ or CD8+ T cells, or bulk PBMC T cells (not recorded which). The receptors derive from a woman in her forties or fifties in good health. Donor details come from another sample of the same person, matched by shared clones.

The V call is TRBV29-1, the J call TRBJ1-1. Germline V gene lookup returns CDR1 SQVTM and CDR2 ANQGSEA. The CDR3 covers 12 residues. The CDR3 sequence: CSVRRGNTEAFF.

The chain employs TRBV13 and TRBJ2-7; the D call of TRBD1 rests on TCRdb alone, since no DNA is present to check it. The germline V gene has CDR1 PRHDT and CDR2 FYEKMQ (reference sequence). The CDR3 loop spans 15 amino acids. This CDR3 is CASSSSGSPLYEQYF.

This chain uses TRBV19 with TRBJ2-1; TCRdb names TRBD2, which stays unverified in the absence of DNA. The CDR3 covers 18 residues. CDR1 and CDR2 (germline): LNHDA, SQIVND (reference sequence). Here the CDR3 reads CASSTGTSGSRSYNEQFF.

This rearrangement joins TRBV3-1 to TRBJ2-1; TCRdb's D call, TRBD2, is unchecked because there is no DNA. Germline V gene lookup returns CDR1 LGHDT and CDR2 YNNKEL (reference sequence). CDR3 length: 16 residues. CDR3 region: CASSQARVAGGPKQFF.

The gene calls are TRBV3-1 and TRBJ1-5; TCRdb's D call of TRBD1 is untestable without DNA. Germline assignment: CDR1 LGHDT and CDR2 YNNKEL (reference sequence). The CDR3 contains 15 residues. The CDR3 sequence: CASSQGRGRGQPQHF.

This chain uses TRBV5-1 with TRBJ1-1; there is no DNA to check the TCRdb D call of TRBD1. Germline-derived CDR1 and CDR2 are SGHRS and YFSETQ. The CDR3 has 15 residues. The CDR3 is CASSAIRGMNTEAFF.

This rearrangement joins TRBV29-1 to TRBJ1-2. This CDR3 has 12 residues. Germline assignment: CDR1 SQVTM and CDR2 ANQGSEA. The CDR3 here is CSVEGPSGGYTF.

J is TRBJ2-1 and V is TRBV5-1; TCRdb lists TRBD2, though no DNA is available to test this call. Germline CDR1 reads SGHRS; CDR2 reads YFSETQ. The CDR3 totals 15 residues. CDR3 amino acids: CASRRSGLDSNEQFF.